This T cell receptor beta chain was recovered during a study of beta chain features in type 1 diabetes. Study details: No age, gender or cell yield differences were seen between patients and healthy donors.

Reverse transcription of all isolated RNA meant that expressed TCRB transcripts were sequenced. The repertoire was sequenced with immunoSEQ multiplex PCR; TCRdb's copy has only in-frame clones and lacks some. Found here are 80,000 to 90,000 clones, under 35% of them singletons; the top ten hold 0.35% to 0.45%. This clone was seen only a few times. This clonotype was sampled from a woman under 30 in good health. Material for sequencing was stem cell memory CD4+ T cells from blood.

CDR3 DNA sequence: TGTGCCAGCAGCCGGATGGCTAGCGGAATCCAAGAGACCCAGTACTTC. Encoded protein: CASSRMASGIQETQYF. The chain couples TRBV7-2 to TRBJ2-5, with TRBD2 matching over 7 bases. Per germline, CDR1 SGHTA and CDR2 FQGNSA. CDR3 length equals 16 residues. V trimming: 5 bases; J trimming: 1 base; junction bases outside the gene matches: 10.